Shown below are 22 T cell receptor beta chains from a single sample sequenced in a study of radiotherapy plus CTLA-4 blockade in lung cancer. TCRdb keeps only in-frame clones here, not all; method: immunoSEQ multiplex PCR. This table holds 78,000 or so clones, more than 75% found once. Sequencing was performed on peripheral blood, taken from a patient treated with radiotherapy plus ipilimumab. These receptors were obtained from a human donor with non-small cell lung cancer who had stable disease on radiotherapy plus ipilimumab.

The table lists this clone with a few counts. The DNA of the CDR3 is TGTGCCAGCAGTTCTCCCCCACGAAGCTATGGCTACACCTTC. Residues: CASSSPPRSYGYTF. The gene calls are TRBV28 and TRBJ1-2; D not certain. The CDR3 is made up of 14 amino acids. The germline V and J ends were trimmed by 4 bases and 4 bases, with 13 bases remaining between them. Germline V gives CDR1 MDHEN, CDR2 SYDVKM.

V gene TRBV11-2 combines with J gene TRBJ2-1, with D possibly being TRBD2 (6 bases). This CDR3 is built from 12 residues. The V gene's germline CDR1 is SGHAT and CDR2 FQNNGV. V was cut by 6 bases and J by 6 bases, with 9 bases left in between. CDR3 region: CASRQTSNEQFF. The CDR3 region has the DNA TGTGCCAGCAGACAGACTAGCAATGAGCAGTTCTTC.

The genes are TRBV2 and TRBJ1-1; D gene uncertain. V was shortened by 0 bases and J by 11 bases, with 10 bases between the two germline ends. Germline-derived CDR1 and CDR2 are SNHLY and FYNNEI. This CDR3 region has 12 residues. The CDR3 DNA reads TGTGCCAGCAGTGAAGCGCAAGGATCGGCTTTCTTT. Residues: CASSEAQGSAFF.

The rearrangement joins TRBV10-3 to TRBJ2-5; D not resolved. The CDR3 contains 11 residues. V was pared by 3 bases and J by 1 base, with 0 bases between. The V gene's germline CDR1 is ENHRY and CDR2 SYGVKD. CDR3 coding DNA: TGTGCCATCAGTGACCAAGAGACCCAGTACTTC. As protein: CAISDQETQYF.

The DNA for the CDR3 is TGTGCCAGCAGCTTAAGCAACTTCCGACAGGGAAGGAGCTCCTATAATTCACCCCTCCACTTT. Translating it yields CASSLSNFRQGRSSYNSPLHF. This sequence joins TRBV7-8 and TRBJ1-6; 7 bases line up with TRBD1. The germline V gene encodes CDR1 SGHVS and CDR2 FQNEAQ. The CDR3 is 21 amino acids. V was pared by 2 bases and J by 0 bases, with 16 bases of the junction left unmatched.

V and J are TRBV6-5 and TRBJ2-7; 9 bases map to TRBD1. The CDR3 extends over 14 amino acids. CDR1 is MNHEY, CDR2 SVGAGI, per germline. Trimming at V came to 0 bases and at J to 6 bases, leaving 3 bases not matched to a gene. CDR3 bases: TGTGCCAGCAGTTACTCAAACAGGGGGCCCGAGCAGTACTTC. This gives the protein CASSYSNRGPEQYF.

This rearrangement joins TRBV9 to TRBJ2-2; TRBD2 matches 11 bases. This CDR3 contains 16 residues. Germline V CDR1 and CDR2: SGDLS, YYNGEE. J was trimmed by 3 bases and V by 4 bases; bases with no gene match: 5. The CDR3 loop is CASSISSGGDTGELFF. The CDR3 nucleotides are TGTGCCAGCAGCATTAGTAGCGGGGGGGACACCGGGGAGCTGTTTTTT.

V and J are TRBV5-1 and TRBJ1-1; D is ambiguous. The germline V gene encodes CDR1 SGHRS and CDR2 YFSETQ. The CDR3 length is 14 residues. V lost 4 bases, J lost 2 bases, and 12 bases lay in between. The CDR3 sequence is CASSPSSLNTEAFF. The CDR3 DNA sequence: TGCGCCAGCAGCCCCTCCTCTTTAAACACTGAAGCTTTCTTT.

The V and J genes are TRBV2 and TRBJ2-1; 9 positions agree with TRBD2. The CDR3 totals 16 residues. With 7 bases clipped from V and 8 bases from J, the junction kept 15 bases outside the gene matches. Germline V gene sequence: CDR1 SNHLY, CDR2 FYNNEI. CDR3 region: CASKHNAGGPGHEQFF. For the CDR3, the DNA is TGTGCCAGCAAGCATAATGCGGGAGGGCCCGGGCATGAGCAGTTCTTC.

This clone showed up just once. The DNA for the CDR3 is TGTGCCAGCACCCACAGGGGGAGATTTTTCATTCAGCCCCAGCATTTT. This codes for CASTHRGRFFIQPQHF. The rearrangement links TRBV28 to TRBJ1-5; 8 bases are a match to TRBD1. Trimming took 7 bases from V and 6 from J; bases not matched to a gene: 14. The CDR3 runs 16 residues. Germline-derived CDR1 and CDR2 are MDHEN and SYDVKM.

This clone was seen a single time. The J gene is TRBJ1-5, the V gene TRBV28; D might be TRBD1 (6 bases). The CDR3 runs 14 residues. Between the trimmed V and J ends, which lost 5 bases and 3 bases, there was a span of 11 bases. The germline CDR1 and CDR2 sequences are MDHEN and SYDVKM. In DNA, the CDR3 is TGTGCCAGCAGTCTGACAGGTGTCAATCAGCCCCAGCATTTT. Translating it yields CASSLTGVNQPQHF.

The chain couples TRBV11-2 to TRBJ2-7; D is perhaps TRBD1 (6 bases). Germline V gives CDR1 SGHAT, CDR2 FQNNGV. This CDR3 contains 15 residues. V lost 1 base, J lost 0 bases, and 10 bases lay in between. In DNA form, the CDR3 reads TGTGCCAGCAGCTTAGTCCTAGGGGGCTCCTACGAGCAGTACTTC. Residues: CASSLVLGGSYEQYF. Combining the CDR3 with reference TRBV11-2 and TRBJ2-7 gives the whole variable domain EAGVAQSPRYKIIEKRQSVAFWCNPISGHATLYWYQQILGQGPKLLIQFQNNGVVDDSQLPKDRFSAERLKGVDSTLKIQPAKLEDSAVYLCASSLVLGGSYEQYFGPGTRLTVT.

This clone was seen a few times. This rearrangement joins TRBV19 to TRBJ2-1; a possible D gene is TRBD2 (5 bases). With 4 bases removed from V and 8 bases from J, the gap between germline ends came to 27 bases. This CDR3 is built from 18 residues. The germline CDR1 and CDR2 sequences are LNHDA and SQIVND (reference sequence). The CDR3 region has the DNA TGTGCCAGTAGTACCAGGAGTTCCGTACCGGGAATTTCTCATGAGCAGTTCTTC. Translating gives CASSTRSSVPGISHEQFF.

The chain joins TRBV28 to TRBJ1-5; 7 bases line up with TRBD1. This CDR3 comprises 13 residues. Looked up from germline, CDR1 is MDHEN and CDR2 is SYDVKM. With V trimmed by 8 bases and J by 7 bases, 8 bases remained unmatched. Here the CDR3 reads CASYRGISQPQHF. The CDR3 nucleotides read TGTGCCAGCTACAGGGGAATCTCCCAGCCCCAGCATTTT.

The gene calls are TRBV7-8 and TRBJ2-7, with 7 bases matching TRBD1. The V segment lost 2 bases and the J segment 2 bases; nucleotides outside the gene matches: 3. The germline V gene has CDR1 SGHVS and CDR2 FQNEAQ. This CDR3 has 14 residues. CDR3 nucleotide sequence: TGTGCCAGCAGCTTAAGGGACAGTCCCTACGAGCAGTACTTC. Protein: CASSLRDSPYEQYF.

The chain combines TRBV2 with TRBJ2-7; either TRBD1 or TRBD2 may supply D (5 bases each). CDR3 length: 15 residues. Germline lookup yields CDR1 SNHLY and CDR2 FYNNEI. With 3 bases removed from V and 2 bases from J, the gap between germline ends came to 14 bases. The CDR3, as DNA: TGTGCCAGCAGTGACTCCGGGACGCGAACCTACGAGCAGTACTTC. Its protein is CASSDSGTRTYEQYF.

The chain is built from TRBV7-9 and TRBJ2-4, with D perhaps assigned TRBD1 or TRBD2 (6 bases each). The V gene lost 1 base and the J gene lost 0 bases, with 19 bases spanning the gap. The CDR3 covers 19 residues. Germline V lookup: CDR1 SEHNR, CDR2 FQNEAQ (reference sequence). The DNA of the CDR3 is TGTGCCAGCAGCTTAGGGCCAGACGTCGGGGGCCTAGCCAAAAACATTCAGTACTTC. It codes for CASSLGPDVGGLAKNIQYF.

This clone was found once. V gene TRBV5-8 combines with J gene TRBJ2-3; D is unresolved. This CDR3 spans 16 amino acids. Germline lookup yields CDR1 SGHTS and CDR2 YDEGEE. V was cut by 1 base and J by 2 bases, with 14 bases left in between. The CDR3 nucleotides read TGTGCCAGCAGCTTGATTGTTGGGCGACTCACAGATACGCAGTATTTT. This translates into CASSLIVGRLTDTQYF.

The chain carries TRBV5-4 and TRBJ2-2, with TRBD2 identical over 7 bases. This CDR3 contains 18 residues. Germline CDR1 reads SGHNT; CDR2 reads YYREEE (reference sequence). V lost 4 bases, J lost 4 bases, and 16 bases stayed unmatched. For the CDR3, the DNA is TGTGCCAGCAGCGGGCCAGGAGCGGGGCCGGGGGGCACCGGGGAGCTGTTTTTT. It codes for CASSGPGAGPGGTGELFF.

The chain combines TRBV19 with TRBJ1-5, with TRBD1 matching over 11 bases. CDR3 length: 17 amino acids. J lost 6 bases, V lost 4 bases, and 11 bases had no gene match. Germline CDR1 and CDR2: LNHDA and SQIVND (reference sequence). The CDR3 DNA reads TGTGCCAGTAGTACCAGGACAGGGGGCGCGAAGGCTCAGCCCCAGCATTTT. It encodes CASSTRTGGAKAQPQHF.

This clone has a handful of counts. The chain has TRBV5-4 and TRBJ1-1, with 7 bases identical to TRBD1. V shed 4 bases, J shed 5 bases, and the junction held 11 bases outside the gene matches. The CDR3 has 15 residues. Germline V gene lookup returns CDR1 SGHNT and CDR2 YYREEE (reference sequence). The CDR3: CASSVGGRGRTEAFF. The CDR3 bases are TGTGCCAGCAGCGTAGGAGGCAGGGGGAGAACTGAAGCTTTCTTT.

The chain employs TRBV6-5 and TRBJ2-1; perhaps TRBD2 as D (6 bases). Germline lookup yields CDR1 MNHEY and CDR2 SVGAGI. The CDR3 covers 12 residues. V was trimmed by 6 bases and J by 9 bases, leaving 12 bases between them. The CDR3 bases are TGTGCCAGCAGCATACTAGCTGGTGAGCAGTTCTTC. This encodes CASSILAGEQFF.